The clone carrying this T cell receptor beta chain was detected a few times. This sample was taken from a study of blood T cell repertoires in COVID-19. Study-wide context: The cDNA or gDNA used as material had been derived from T cells, B-cell-depleted T cells, or PBMCs.

This CDR3 has 16 amino acids. After removal of 0 bases from V and 10 bases from J, the junction contained 11 bases not matched to a gene. Per germline, CDR1 LNHNV and CDR2 YYDKDF (reference sequence). Some clones are missing from TCRdb's copy, which holds only in-frame ones; the method was immunoSEQ multiplex PCR. The profile shows approximately 270,000 clones, approximately 85% of them singletons. V and J are TRBV15 and TRBJ1-5, with 8 nucleotides matching TRBD1. The sequenced sample was PBMCs or T cells enriched from blood (not recorded which). The clonotype originates from a woman younger than 45 who had recovered from COVID-19. CDR3 in amino acids: CATSRDPPLQGVPQHF. CDR3 in DNA: TGTGCCACCAGCAGAGATCCGCCTTTACAGGGGGTACCCCAGCATTTT. Combining the CDR3 with reference TRBV15 and TRBJ1-5 gives the whole variable domain DAMVIQNPRYQVTQFGKPVTLSCSQTLNHNVMYWYQQKSSQAPKLLFHYYDKDFNNEADTPDNFQSRRPNTSFCFLDIRSPGLGDTAMYLCATSRDPPLQGVPQHFGDGTRLSIL.